These T cell receptor beta chains were read from a single sample in a study of T cells in narcolepsy. Some clones are missing from TCRdb's copy, which holds only in-frame ones; the method was immunoSEQ multiplex PCR. The sample includes under 35,000 clones, roughly nine tenths of them seen just once. Material: CD45RA- memory CD4+ T cells from PBMCs. The origin of the receptors is a human donor with narcolepsy. CDR3s include the opening cysteine and the closing phenylalanine or tryptophan. A D gene is named only where the DNA matches it firmly. Clone sizes are given selectively: once, few, many, or a class where the clone is expanded.

CDR3: CASSQESPGGELFF; DNA: TGTGCCAGCAGCCAAGAAAGCCCCGGCGGGGAGCTGTTTTTT; D: NA; V: TRBV4-2; J: TRBJ2-2; size: NA
CDR3: CASSLAGPSSPLHF; DNA: TGTGCCAGCAGCTTGGCAGGGCCGAGTTCACCCCTCCACTTT; D: NA; V: TRBV5-5; J: TRBJ1-6; size: NA
CDR3: CAGPRAGTGRQPQHF; DNA: TGTGCCGGACCCCGGGCCGGGACAGGGCGCCAGCCCCAGCATTTT; D: TRBD1; V: TRBV9; J: TRBJ1-5; size: NA
CDR3: CASSPTADTQYF; DNA: TGTGCCAGCAGCCCCACCGCAGATACGCAGTATTTT; D: NA; V: TRBV7-2; J: TRBJ2-3; size: NA
CDR3: CSVLGASGGTYEQYF; DNA: TGCAGCGTTCTTGGCGCTAGCGGGGGGACCTACGAGCAGTACTTC; D: TRBD2; V: TRBV29-1; J: TRBJ2-7; size: NA
CDR3: CASSFLSSYEQYF; DNA: TGTGCCAGCAGTTTTTTGAGCTCCTACGAGCAGTACTTC; D: NA; V: TRBV27; J: TRBJ2-7; size: once
CDR3: CASTPRGNSYEQYF; DNA: TGTGCCAGTACCCCACGGGGGAACTCCTACGAGCAGTACTTC; D: NA; V: TRBV19; J: TRBJ2-7; size: NA
CDR3: CASSPPRQGRLMEQYF; DNA: TGTGCCAGCAGCCCCCCTCGACAGGGCCGACTTATGGAGCAGTACTTC; D: TRBD1; V: TRBV28; J: TRBJ2-5; size: NA
CDR3: CASKKGGLAGVTGELFF; DNA: TGTGCCAGCAAAAAGGGTGGACTAGCGGGAGTCACCGGGGAGCTGTTTTTT; D: TRBD2; V: TRBV28; J: TRBJ2-2; size: NA
CDR3: CASSEIKTETGELFF; DNA: TGTGCCAGCAGTGAAATTAAGACAGAAACCGGGGAGCTGTTTTTT; D: NA; V: TRBV25-1; J: TRBJ2-2; size: NA
CDR3: CAGVYLRGKLFF; DNA: TGTGCCGGAGTATACCTAAGGGGAAAACTGTTTTTT; D: NA; V: TRBV30; J: TRBJ1-4; size: NA
CDR3: CASSYFATPSGEAFF; DNA: TGTGCCAGCAGTTACTTCGCAACCCCAAGCGGAGAAGCTTTCTTT; D: NA; V: TRBV6-6; J: TRBJ1-1; size: few
CDR3: CASSPRQGATREQYF; DNA: TGTGCCAGTAGTCCCAGACAGGGGGCGACGCGCGAGCAGTACTTC; D: TRBD1; V: TRBV19; J: TRBJ2-7; size: NA
CDR3: CASSRNLALSQSRGYTF; DNA: TGTGCCAGCAGCCGAAATCTCGCTCTCTCCCAGTCTAGGGGCTACACCTTC; D: NA; V: TRBV7-2; J: TRBJ1-2; size: once
CDR3: CASTPGGTDTQYF; DNA: TGCGCCAGCACCCCTGGTGGCACAGATACGCAGTATTTT; D: NA; V: TRBV5-1; J: TRBJ2-3; size: NA
CDR3: CASSPGLSQETQYF; DNA: TGTGCCAGCTCACCGGGACTATCCCAAGAGACCCAGTACTTC; D: TRBD2; V: TRBV18; J: TRBJ2-5; size: NA
CDR3: CASSGRGVNEKLFF; DNA: TGTGCCAGCAGTGGGAGGGGGGTAAATGAAAAACTGTTTTTT; D: NA; V: TRBV25-1; J: TRBJ1-4; size: NA
CDR3: CASSIRDEKLFF; DNA: TGTGCCAGTAGTATCAGGGATGAAAAACTGTTTTTT; D: NA; V: TRBV19; J: TRBJ1-4; size: NA
CDR3: CASTLIATNEKLFF; DNA: TGTGCCAGCACACTCATAGCAACTAATGAAAAACTGTTTTTT; D: NA; V: TRBV2; J: TRBJ1-4; size: once
CDR3: CASSPLGTDTQYF; DNA: TGTGCCAGCTCACCGCTTGGCACAGATACGCAGTATTTT; D: NA; V: TRBV18; J: TRBJ2-3; size: NA
CDR3: CASSLGTGSYNEQFF; DNA: TGTGCCAGCAGCTTGGGGACAGGCTCCTACAATGAGCAGTTCTTC; D: TRBD1; V: TRBV5-8; J: TRBJ2-1; size: once
CDR3: CASSIGDVYGYTF; DNA: TGTGCCAGTAGTATAGGGGATGTCTATGGCTACACCTTC; D: NA; V: TRBV19; J: TRBJ1-2; size: NA
CDR3: CASTAGSSGNTIYF; DNA: TGTGCCAGCACTGCTGGGAGCTCTGGAAACACCATATATTTT; D: NA; V: TRBV28; J: TRBJ1-3; size: NA
CDR3: CASRYGAGGPREQFF; DNA: TGTGCCAGCAGGTATGGGGCGGGAGGGCCGAGGGAGCAGTTCTTC; D: TRBD2; V: TRBV7-9; J: TRBJ2-1; size: NA
CDR3: CASSTRTGKNHNEQFF; DNA: TGTGCCAGTAGTACCCGGACAGGGAAGAATCACAATGAGCAGTTCTTC; D: TRBD1; V: TRBV19; J: TRBJ2-1; size: NA
CDR3: CAIKGQGGYGYTF; DNA: TGTGCCATCAAGGGGCAGGGAGGCTATGGCTACACCTTC; D: NA; V: TRBV10-3; J: TRBJ1-2; size: NA
CDR3: CASSPLSSSYNEQFF; DNA: TGCGCCAGCAGCCCTTTGTCCAGCTCCTACAATGAGCAGTTCTTC; D: NA; V: TRBV5-1; J: TRBJ2-1; size: NA
CDR3: CSVDIAGGNEQFF; DNA: TGCAGCGTTGATATAGCGGGAGGCAATGAGCAGTTCTTC; D: TRBD2; V: TRBV29-1; J: TRBJ2-1; size: NA
CDR3: CASSVQGANQPQHF; DNA: TGTGCCAGTAGCGTACAGGGCGCGAATCAGCCCCAGCATTTT; D: NA; V: TRBV19; J: TRBJ1-5; size: once
CDR3: CASSPGRSMNTEAFF; DNA: TGTGCCAGCAGTCCCGGGAGGTCCATGAACACTGAAGCTTTCTTT; D: NA; V: TRBV7-2; J: TRBJ1-1; size: NA
CDR3: CASSRDSGYNEQFF; DNA: TGTGCCAGCAGTAGGGACTCGGGTTACAATGAGCAGTTCTTC; D: NA; V: TRBV6-6; J: TRBJ2-1; size: NA
CDR3: CASSPPARTGYEQYF; DNA: TGTGCCAGCTCACCACCGGCGAGGACAGGGTACGAGCAGTACTTC; D: TRBD1; V: TRBV18; J: TRBJ2-7; size: NA
CDR3: CASSLAGTSSYEQYF; DNA: TGTGCCAGCAGCTTAGCGGGCACTAGCTCCTACGAGCAGTACTTC; D: NA; V: TRBV11-2; J: TRBJ2-7; size: NA
CDR3: CASSLALGGENEKLFF; DNA: TGTGCCAGCAGCTTGGCCTTAGGGGGAGAAAATGAAAAACTGTTTTTT; D: NA; V: TRBV5-5; J: TRBJ1-4; size: NA
CDR3: CASSNRRGANVLTF; DNA: TGTGCCAGCAGTAACCGGAGGGGGGCCAACGTCCTGACTTTC; D: NA; V: TRBV6-1; J: TRBJ2-6; size: NA
CDR3: CASTRDLTTGELFF; DNA: TGTGCCAGCACCCGGGACTTGACCACCGGGGAGCTGTTTTTT; D: NA; V: TRBV2; J: TRBJ2-2; size: NA
CDR3: CASSLGPSNQPQHF; DNA: TGTGCCAGCAGTTTAGGACCTTCCAATCAGCCCCAGCATTTT; D: NA; V: TRBV28; J: TRBJ1-5; size: NA
CDR3: CASSVGQAAQPQHF; DNA: TGTGCCAGCAGTGTGGGACAGGCAGCTCAGCCCCAGCATTTT; D: TRBD1; V: TRBV2; J: TRBJ1-5; size: NA
CDR3: CAGHRDIREKLFF; DNA: TGTGCCGGCCACCGGGACATTAGGGAAAAACTGTTTTTT; D: NA; V: TRBV6-1; J: TRBJ1-4; size: once
CDR3: CASSLGHGGDNEQFF; DNA: TGTGCCAGCAGCTTGGGCCACGGGGGGGACAATGAGCAGTTCTTC; D: TRBD2; V: TRBV5-4; J: TRBJ2-1; size: NA
CDR3: CASSMKRDSYEQYF; DNA: TGTGCCAGCAGTATGAAAAGGGACAGTTACGAGCAGTACTTC; D: TRBD1; V: TRBV6-1; J: TRBJ2-7; size: NA
CDR3: CASQQVTEAFF; DNA: TGTGCCAGCCAACAGGTTACTGAAGCTTTCTTT; D: NA; V: TRBV28; J: TRBJ1-1; size: NA
CDR3: CASSRRTDEQYF; DNA: TGTGCCAGCAGTCGAAGGACCGACGAGCAGTACTTC; D: NA; V: TRBV6-5; J: TRBJ2-7; size: NA
CDR3: CASSPRLWGETQYF; DNA: TGTGCCAGCAGTCCCCGACTGTGGGGAGAGACCCAGTACTTC; D: NA; V: TRBV6-4; J: TRBJ2-5; size: NA
CDR3: CASSPIGRAAEAFF; DNA: TGTGCCAGCTCACCAATTGGCAGGGCTGCTGAAGCTTTCTTT; D: NA; V: TRBV18; J: TRBJ1-1; size: NA